This TCR beta chain is drawn from a study of relationships among human T cell subsets. Germline CDR1 is MNHEY and CDR2 is SMNVEV (reference sequence). Losses at the gene ends were 5 bases for V and 0 bases for J; bases not matched to a gene: 11. CDR3 size: 20 residues. CD4+CD25-CD294+ Th2 cells were bead-selected for CD294 once CD4+CD56+ natural killer T cells were depleted. Subset-specific monoclonal antibody beads were used to isolate T cell subsets. The T cell receptor alpha and beta CDR3 regions were amplified from mRNA by semiquantitative ARM-PCR. In ARM-PCR, communal superprimers followed tagged nested gene-specific primers for exponential amplification. First-round products served as template after exonuclease removal of nested primers. In TCRdb, the multiplex PCR reads were re-called with MiXCR into one record per CDR3 protein. The sample contains about 4,000 distinct CDR3 sequences, roughly half of which appear only once.

Notes on the study in general: Regulatory and Th2 subsets had few clones over 100 reads, unlike CD8+ cytotoxic cells.

As regards this clonotype: Its antigen is unidentified.

This chain joins TRBV27 and TRBJ2-3; 16 bases agree with TRBD2. This clonotype originated in a man aged 40-49 years in good health. Sequences were obtained from CD4+ Th2 cells sorted from blood. The CDR3 here is CASSPGTSGRAVISTDTQYF. DNA of the CDR3: TGTGCCAGCAGTCCCGGGACTAGCGGGAGGGCCGTTATCAGCACAGATACGCAGTATTTT.